A single sample is the source of the 14 T cell receptor beta chains below, sequenced in a study of blood T cells in healthy people across ages. A second PCR of 7 to 11 cycles used a sample-barcoded 5' primer and a J-beta primer mix. TCRdb reanalysed the 5' RACE reads using MiXCR and keeps one entry per CDR3 protein. Among approximately 770,000 distinct CDR3 sequences listed, 58% were seen once. Sample: blood. The source is a man between 25 and 39 years old in good health.

The rearrangement links TRBV4-1 to TRBJ2-4; perhaps TRBD2 as D (6 bases). V was cut by 4 bases and J by 8 bases, with 18 bases left in between. Per germline, CDR1 MGHRA and CDR2 YSYEKL. CDR3 length: 15 amino acids. CDR3 in DNA: TGCGCCAGCAGCCCCCGGAGGGAGGAGACCCACATTCAGTACTTC. It specifies CASSPRREETHIQYF.

The J gene is TRBJ2-7, the V gene TRBV7-8; D possibly corresponds to TRBD2 (6 bases). CDR1 and CDR2 from the germline V gene are SGHVS and FQNEAQ. This CDR3 has 16 amino acids. V lost 5 bases and J lost 3, with 20 bases in between. The CDR3 is CASSRTGVPRVYEQYF. CDR3 coding DNA: TGTGCCAGCAGCCGGACGGGGGTCCCTAGAGTCTACGAGCAGTACTTC.

The rearrangement uses TRBV10-3 and TRBJ2-4, with D maybe TRBD2 (6 bases). The DNA end is a closer match to TRBJ2-7, so the J assignment may be wrong. CDR1 is ENHRY and CDR2 is SYGVKD in the germline V gene. CDR3 size: 14 residues. This CDR3 is CAISGGREVGEQYF. CDR3 in DNA: TGTGCCATCAGTGGCGGCAGGGAGGTGGGCGAGCAGTACTTC.

A word on this clonotype: Its ends do not fully match the called genes, so a read error is possible. DNA of the CDR3: TGCGCCAGCACCCGAGGGGCTAGCGGAAGCACAGATACGCAGTATTTT. Translating it yields CASTRGASGSTDTQYF. The rearrangement links TRBV11-1 to TRBJ2-3; 7 nucleotides align to TRBD2. Germline CDR1 is SGHAT and CDR2 is FQDESV (reference sequence). There are 16 residues in the CDR3.

This chain uses TRBV20-1 with TRBJ1-2; D call uncertain. The germline V and J ends were trimmed by 3 bases and 2 bases, with 10 bases remaining between them. The CDR3 is made up of 13 amino acids. Germline CDR1 DFQATT, CDR2 SNEGSKA (reference sequence). The DNA of the CDR3 is TGCAGTGCTAGGGACGAGGTGAACTATGGCTACACCTTC. This codes for CSARDEVNYGYTF.

This clonotype was seen at least ten times. The gene calls are TRBV10-1 and TRBJ2-7, with D perhaps given as TRBD1 or TRBD2 (5 bases each). V was trimmed by 4 bases and J by 7 bases, leaving 14 bases between them. The germline gives CDR1 WNHNN, CDR2 SYGVQD (reference sequence). The CDR3 runs 13 residues. CDR3 nucleotides: TGCGCCAGCAGTGGGGGGACCATCGGGGAGCAGTACTTC. Encoded protein: CASSGGTIGEQYF.

This chain joins TRBV4-2 and TRBJ1-6; D call uncertain. Trimming removed 0 bases at V and 9 bases at J, with 12 bases between. CDR3 length: 15 residues. Germline CDR1 reads LGHNA; CDR2 reads YNFKEQ. CDR3 nucleotide sequence: TGTGCCAGCAGCCAAGAGCGATTCTCGAGTTCACCCCTCCACTTT. Translated, it gives CASSQERFSSSPLHF.

The J gene is TRBJ2-4, the V gene TRBV5-1; the D gene could be TRBD1 or TRBD2 (6 bases each). The J call is uncertain, as TRBJ2-7 better fits the DNA end. Germline V gives CDR1 SGHRS, CDR2 YFSETQ. CDR3 length equals 15 residues. The CDR3 bases are TGCGCCAGCAGCTTGGTGGCAGGGGAGGCCCACGAGCAGTACTTC. Translated: CASSLVAGEAHEQYF.

The genes are TRBV6-5 and TRBJ2-1; TRBD2 agrees at 7 bases. Looked up from germline, CDR1 is MNHEY and CDR2 is SVGAGI. The V and J ends lost 0 bases and 10 bases, in that order; junction bases with no gene match: 15. The CDR3 is made up of 17 amino acids. The CDR3: CASSYSILATSISEQFF. The CDR3 DNA sequence: TGTGCCAGCAGTTACTCGATACTAGCGACGTCCATCAGCGAGCAGTTCTTC.

This rearrangement joins TRBV18 to TRBJ2-7; TRBD2 agrees at 8 bases. CDR3 size: 15 residues. Germline assignment: CDR1 KGHSH and CDR2 LQKENI. With V trimmed by 3 bases and J by 2 bases, 6 bases remained unmatched. The CDR3 is CASSPELAVTYEQYF. DNA of the CDR3: TGTGCCAGCTCACCGGAACTAGCGGTGACCTACGAGCAGTACTTC.

V gene TRBV6-2 or TRBV6-3 combines with J gene TRBJ1-5; D uncertain. Trimming removed 4 bases from V and 4 bases from J, with 8 bases in between. The CDR3 has 13 residues. CDR1 is MNHEY, CDR2 SVGEGT, per germline. The CDR3 DNA reads TGTGCCAGCAGTTCGTACCTTAATCAGCCCCAGCATTTT. It is translated as CASSSYLNQPQHF.

The chain uses TRBV29-1 and TRBJ1-4; tentative D call: TRBD1 (6 bases). From germline, CDR1 is SQVTM and CDR2 ANQGSEA. The CDR3 length is 13 residues. Trimming shortened V by 4 bases and J by 5 bases, and 11 bases separated the two germline ends. As DNA, the CDR3 is TGCAGCGTTGCAGGGGAAGTGAATGAAAAACTGTTTTTT. This gives the protein CSVAGEVNEKLFF.

This clonotype has more than one count but fewer than ten. The chain has TRBV11-2 and TRBJ2-3; 11 bases line up with TRBD2. The CDR3 spans 15 residues. Germline-derived CDR1 and CDR2 are SGHAT and FQNNGV. Trimming at V came to 5 bases and at J to 5 bases, leaving 6 bases not matched to a gene. Here the CDR3 DNA reads TGTGCCAGCAGCGTAGCGGGGGGGCTTGGAGATACGCAGTATTTT. Protein: CASSVAGGLGDTQYF. Using reference TRBV11-2 and TRBJ2-3 for the parts outside the CDR3, the full variable domain is EAGVAQSPRYKIIEKRQSVAFWCNPISGHATLYWYQQILGQGPKLLIQFQNNGVVDDSQLPKDRFSAERLKGVDSTLKIQPAKLEDSAVYLCASSVAGGLGDTQYFGPGTRLTVL.

This rearrangement joins TRBV20-1 to TRBJ2-7; 9 nucleotides align to TRBD1. CDR1 and CDR2 (germline): DFQATT, SNEGSKA (reference sequence). The CDR3 is 12 residues long. V trimming: 4 bases; J trimming: 7 bases; junction bases outside the gene matches: 5. In DNA form, the CDR3 reads TGCAGTGCTACCCGGGACAGGGAAGAGCAGTACTTC. Translating it yields CSATRDREEQYF.